Following are 17 T cell receptor beta chains from one sample sequenced in a study of identical twins. TCRdb itself ran the 5' RACE reads through MiXCR, one entry per CDR3 protein. The table shows about 520,000 distinct CDR3 sequences, with about 20% occurring only once. This sample was also put to use in a study of T cells expressing NK-cell markers.

Specimen: CD4+ T cells sorted from blood. All receptors come from a woman younger than 30 in good health.

The chain carries TRBV12-3 or TRBV12-4 and TRBJ1-2; TRBD1 might be the D (5 bases). V was shortened by 5 bases and J by 0 bases, with 13 bases between the two germline ends. This CDR3 comprises 15 residues. CDR3 sequence: CASSPLAGPNYGYTF. CDR3 in DNA: TGTGCCAGCAGTCCCTTGGCGGGGCCTAACTATGGCTACACCTTC.

This clonotype was observed a handful of times. V gene TRBV24-1 combines with J gene TRBJ2-1, with 8 bases aligning to TRBD1. Looked up from germline, CDR1 is KGHDR and CDR2 is SFDVKD. The CDR3 is made up of 16 amino acids. Unmatched junction bases numbered 10, after V lost 4 bases and J lost 6 bases. The CDR3 reads CATSEANRGATNEQFF. CDR3 DNA sequence: TGTGCCACCAGTGAGGCTAACAGGGGGGCCACCAATGAGCAGTTCTTC.

This clonotype was recorded a few times. The gene calls are TRBV20-1 and TRBJ2-7; weak D call: TRBD1 (7 bases). This CDR3 contains 15 residues. The V and J ends lost 3 bases and 6 bases respectively, with 21 bases between them. The V gene's germline CDR1 is DFQATT and CDR2 SNEGSKA (reference sequence). CDR3 nucleotides: TGCAGTGCTAGTGTGGCGGGACAGCCCAGCGGCGAGCAGTACTTC. Encoded protein: CSASVAGQPSGEQYF.

This clonotype turned up a few times. The chain is built from TRBV6-1 and TRBJ1-5; D remains ambiguous. The germline V and J ends were trimmed by 6 bases and 4 bases, with 10 bases remaining between them. Germline values: CDR1 MNHNS, CDR2 SASEGT. This CDR3 is 13 amino acids long. CDR3 protein: CASRRHSNQPQHF. CDR3 in DNA: TGTGCCAGCAGACGGCATTCGAATCAGCCCCAGCATTTT.

At least ten counts were recorded for this clonotype. The V call is TRBV20-1, the J call TRBJ2-3; 12 bases fit TRBD2. V lost 5 bases and J lost 1; bases outside the gene matches: 4. CDR1 DFQATT and CDR2 SNEGSKA come from the germline V gene (reference sequence). CDR3 length: 15 amino acids. The CDR3 DNA is TGCAGTGCTCGAAGACTAGCGGGAGGCACAGATACGCAGTATTTT. Translating it yields CSARRLAGGTDTQYF.

This chain links TRBV9 with TRBJ2-1; perhaps TRBD1 as D (5 bases). CDR1 SGDLS and CDR2 YYNGEE come from the germline V gene. Trimming removed 0 bases from V and 6 bases from J, with 13 bases in between. The CDR3 extends over 15 amino acids. CDR3 bases: TGTGCCAGCAGCGTAGCCCCGGCCAGGGCCAATGAGCAGTTCTTC. Its protein product is CASSVAPARANEQFF.

In its sample, this clonotype was seen a few times. The chain recombines TRBV29-1 with TRBJ2-1; either TRBD1 or TRBD2 may fit D (7 bases each). Germline V CDR1 and CDR2: SQVTM, ANQGSEA. V lost 7 bases to trimming and J lost 4 bases, with 11 bases between them. The CDR3 totals 12 residues. The CDR3 DNA sequence: TGCAGCGAAGCGGGACAGTACAATGAGCAGTTCTTC. Protein sequence: CSEAGQYNEQFF.

The V and J genes are TRBV9 and TRBJ2-3, with D uncertain. V was shortened by 1 base and J by 5 bases, with 20 bases between the two germline ends. Per the germline V gene, CDR1 is SGDLS and CDR2 is YYNGEE. The CDR3 has 17 residues. CDR3 in DNA: TGTGCCAGCAGCGTAACAAGCCATCCCGCGACCGGAGATACGCAGTATTTT. It encodes CASSVTSHPATGDTQYF. The whole variable domain, filled in from reference TRBV9 and TRBJ2-3, reads DSGVTQTPKHLITATGQRVTLRCSPRSGDLSVYWYQQSLDQGLQFLIQYYNGEERAKGNILERFSAQQFPDLHSELNLSSLELGDSALYFCASSVTSHPATGDTQYFGPGTRLTVL.

The rearrangement links TRBV20-1 to TRBJ2-7; TRBD2 agrees at 7 bases. Germline loops: CDR1 DFQATT, CDR2 SNEGSKA (reference sequence). The CDR3 consists of 14 residues. V trimming: 6 bases; J trimming: 2 bases; junction bases outside the gene matches: 10. CDR3 bases: TGCAGTGCAGTAGCTGGCGGGGGTGCCTACGAGCAGTACTTC. Translating it yields CSAVAGGGAYEQYF.

At least ten counts were recorded for this clonotype. The V call is TRBV6-5, the J call TRBJ2-2; the D is unclear. This CDR3 region has 14 residues. Trimming left V 2 bases short and J 1 base short, with 5 bases between. CDR1 is MNHEY, CDR2 SVGAGI, per germline. CDR3 loop: CASSYGLNTGELFF. Here the CDR3 DNA reads TGTGCCAGCAGTTACGGGCTGAACACCGGGGAGCTGTTTTTT.

A few counts support this clonotype. The gene calls are TRBV7-2 and TRBJ2-3; 7 nucleotides align to TRBD2. CDR1 and CDR2 (germline): SGHTA, FQGNSA. This CDR3 is built from 15 residues. Unmatched junction bases numbered 6, after V lost 0 bases and J lost 6 bases. The CDR3, as DNA: TGTGCCAGCAGCTTAGCGGGACTATCCTCTGATACGCAGTATTTT. This gives the protein CASSLAGLSSDTQYF.

This clonotype occurred a few times. The rearrangement joins TRBV6-5 to TRBJ1-2; possible D gene TRBD1, 6 bases. The CDR3 contains 12 residues. Germline CDR1 reads MNHEY; CDR2 reads SVGAGI. V was clipped by 10 bases and J by 7 bases, with 16 bases between them. For the CDR3, the DNA is TGTGCCACTCGGAGGGGGACTTTTGGCTACACCTTC. It yields the protein CATRRGTFGYTF.

This clonotype turned up a few times. The rearrangement uses TRBV11-2 and TRBJ2-3; D gene uncertain. Germline-derived CDR1 and CDR2 are SGHAT and FQNNGV. There are 10 residues in the CDR3. Trimming stripped 5 bases from V and 11 bases from J, with 8 bases between. This CDR3 is CASSRQRQYF. DNA for the CDR3: TGTGCCAGCAGCCGGCAAAGGCAGTATTTT.

This clonotype was found once. This chain links TRBV7-8 with TRBJ1-1; no definite D call. This CDR3 spans 15 amino acids. Trimming removed 4 bases from V and 1 base from J, with 13 bases in between. In germline, CDR1 is SGHVS, CDR2 FQNEAQ. The CDR3 nucleotides are TGTGCCAGCAGCTGGAGTGGCAGCTCGAACACTGAAGCTTTCTTT. This translates into CASSWSGSSNTEAFF.

This clonotype appeared once. The chain's CDR3 is CSAKTGRINNEQFF. The CDR3, as DNA: TGCAGTGCCAAAACCGGACGAATTAACAATGAGCAGTTCTTC. The chain has TRBV20-1 and TRBJ2-1; no clear D gene. The CDR3 loop spans 14 amino acids. Trimming took off 6 bases at V and 5 bases at J, with 17 bases between the two ends. From germline, CDR1 is DFQATT and CDR2 SNEGSKA (reference sequence).

The J gene is TRBJ2-2, the V gene TRBV11-2; 16 positions agree with TRBD2. With 5 bases clipped from V and 7 bases from J, the junction kept 13 bases outside the gene matches. There are 19 residues in the CDR3. Germline V lookup: CDR1 SGHAT, CDR2 FQNNGV. CDR3 residues: CASSQRQGLAGGPIGELFF. CDR3 DNA: TGTGCCAGCAGCCAAAGACAGGGACTAGCGGGAGGGCCAATCGGGGAGCTGTTTTTT.

The chain uses TRBV5-1 and TRBJ2-5; D uncertain. Germline loops: CDR1 SGHRS, CDR2 YFSETQ. The CDR3 has 12 amino acids. The V and J ends lost 4 bases and 5 bases respectively, with 9 bases between them. CDR3 in amino acids: CASSRDLETQYF. CDR3 coding DNA: TGCGCCAGCAGCAGGGATCTTGAGACCCAGTACTTC.